The 13 T cell receptor beta chains given below trace back to one sample, sequenced in a study of post-analysis software for immune sequencing data. Findings of the study overall: The study found TRBV5-6, TRBV5-1 and TRBV20-1 among five TRBV segments more frequent in patients than controls.

The library was made from cDNA and included unique molecular identifiers. TCRdb ran MiXCR on the PCR reads and lists one entry per CDR3 protein. The data contain 500,000 to 600,000 distinct CDR3 sequences, 40% to 50% of them seen just once; the ten biggest clones take up 1.5% to 2%. Their cognate antigens are unknown. Sequenced input: blood. The receptor set was obtained from a girl aged 5-17 years with multiple sclerosis.

There are many counts of this clonotype. Written as DNA, the CDR3 is TGTGCCAGCAGTGTTTTAGCGGGAGCAGATACGCAGTATTTT. It translates to CASSVLAGADTQYF. The V gene is TRBV6-4, the J gene TRBJ2-3; 9 bases fit TRBD2. This CDR3 is 14 amino acids long. The germline CDR1 and CDR2 sequences are MRHNA and SNTAGT. V was clipped by 4 bases and J by 4 bases; unmatched bases: 3.

The genes are TRBV6-1 and TRBJ2-2, with 12 bases matching TRBD2. Germline V gene data show CDR1 as MNHNS and CDR2 as SASEGT. The V and J ends lost 7 bases and 5 bases, in that order; junction bases with no gene match: 23. The CDR3 consists of 21 residues. CDR3 coding DNA: TGTGCCAGCACCCAATCCGCTTACGGGCTAGCGGGGGGGGTTAGAACCGGGGAGCTGTTTTTT. Protein: CASTQSAYGLAGGVRTGELFF.

J is TRBJ1-1 and V is TRBV9; 10 bases map to TRBD1. There are 16 residues in the CDR3. Looked up from germline, CDR1 is SGDLS and CDR2 is YYNGEE. After removal of 6 bases from V and 3 bases from J, the junction contained 11 bases not matched to a gene. The CDR3 DNA follows: TGTGCCAGCACCGACCCTAAGGACAGGGGGGACACTGAAGCTTTCTTT. It is translated as CASTDPKDRGDTEAFF.

The genes are TRBV6-2 or TRBV6-3 and TRBJ2-1, with 12 bases fitting TRBD2. This CDR3 is built from 13 residues. CDR1 MNHEY and CDR2 SVGEGT come from the germline V gene. With V trimmed by 10 bases and J by 4 bases, 2 bases remained unmatched. The CDR3 DNA sequence: TGTGCCACCCTAGCGGGAGGGTACAATGAGCAGTTCTTC. It translates to CATLAGGYNEQFF.

The V and J genes are TRBV6-5 and TRBJ1-1, with D uncertain. Trimming removed 8 bases from V and 1 base from J, with 14 bases in between. The CDR3 extends over 14 amino acids. Germline V CDR1 and CDR2: MNHEY, SVGAGI. This CDR3 is CASGLRGGNTEAFF. In DNA form, the CDR3 reads TGTGCCAGCGGCCTTCGGGGTGGGAACACTGAAGCTTTCTTT.

The chain is built from TRBV12-3 or TRBV12-4 and TRBJ1-4, with D tentatively TRBD1 (5 bases). CDR3 length equals 15 residues. V was trimmed by 7 bases and J by 4 bases, leaving 16 bases between them. This chain's CDR3 is CASTARQDINEKLFF. CDR3 nucleotides: TGTGCCAGCACGGCTCGCCAGGACATTAATGAAAAACTGTTTTTT.

CDR3 sequence: CSAGTSGTSYNEQFF. The CDR3 DNA sequence: TGCAGCGCTGGGACTAGCGGGACCTCCTACAATGAGCAGTTCTTC. The chain joins TRBV29-1 to TRBJ2-1, with 13 nucleotides matching TRBD2. Losses at the gene ends were 7 bases for V and 0 bases for J; bases not matched to a gene: 3. CDR1 is SQVTM, CDR2 ANQGSEA, per germline. This CDR3 has 15 residues.

This clonotype was found a few times. This chain links TRBV10-3 with TRBJ1-2, with D hard to call. The CDR3 is 15 amino acids. CDR1 and CDR2 from the germline V gene are ENHRY and SYGVKD. Between the trimmed V and J ends, which lost 3 bases and 2 bases, there was a span of 13 bases. CDR3 loop: CAISDSLWSNYGYTF. The CDR3 region has the DNA TGTGCCATCAGTGATTCTCTGTGGTCGAACTATGGCTACACCTTC.

This clonotype was recorded a few times. This chain's CDR3 is CASRHRTGHSYNEQFF. CDR3 bases: TGTGCCAGCAGGCACCGGACAGGGCACTCCTACAATGAGCAGTTCTTC. The rearrangement joins TRBV12-3 or TRBV12-4 to TRBJ2-1; 8 bases match TRBD1. J lost 0 bases, V lost 6 bases, and 7 bases had no gene match. This CDR3 comprises 16 residues.

The chain couples TRBV29-1 to TRBJ1-3, with TRBD1 identical over 7 bases. V shed 2 bases and J 5 bases; nucleotides not matched to a gene: 12. Germline lookup yields CDR1 SQVTM and CDR2 ANQGSEA. CDR3 length: 16 residues. The chain's CDR3 is CSVEIPATGFRNTIYF. The CDR3 DNA reads TGCAGCGTTGAAATACCCGCGACAGGGTTTAGAAACACCATATATTTT. Supplemented by reference TRBV29-1 and TRBJ1-3, the full variable domain reads SAVISQKPSRDICQRGTSLTIQCQVDSQVTMMFWYRQQPGQSLTLIATANQGSEATYESGFVIDKFPISRPNLTFSTLTVSNMSPEDSSIYLCSVEIPATGFRNTIYFGEGSWLTVV.

This clonotype was seen a few times. The genes are TRBV4-2 and TRBJ2-1, with 7 bases identical to TRBD1. Germline values: CDR1 LGHNA, CDR2 YNFKEQ. V shed 8 bases, J shed 2 bases, and the junction held 6 bases outside the gene matches. The CDR3 consists of 14 residues. The CDR3 loop reads CASGDRAAYNEQFF. CDR3 DNA sequence: TGTGCCAGCGGTGACAGGGCTGCCTACAATGAGCAGTTCTTC.

This clonotype was seen only a few times. The V call is TRBV27, the J call TRBJ1-4, with 9 bases matching TRBD1. Germline loops: CDR1 MNHEY, CDR2 SMNVEV (reference sequence). There are 15 residues in the CDR3. Losses at the gene ends were 5 bases for V and 7 bases for J; bases not matched to a gene: 8. The CDR3 bases are TGTGCCAGCAGTCTCGTGACAGGGGGTCGTGAAAAACTGTTTTTT. Translation: CASSLVTGGREKLFF. Combining the CDR3 with reference TRBV27 and TRBJ1-4 gives the whole variable domain EAQVTQNPRYLITVTGKKLTVTCSQNMNHEYMSWYRQDPGLGLRQIYYSMNVEVTDKGDVPEGYKVSRKEKRNFPLILESPSPNQTSLYFCASSLVTGGREKLFFGSGTQLSVL.

V gene TRBV6-1 combines with J gene TRBJ1-6, with D hard to call. Trimming removed 4 bases from V and 2 bases from J, with 9 bases in between. This CDR3 has 15 amino acids. Germline CDR1 reads MNHNS; CDR2 reads SASEGT. CDR3 region: CASSVDGPYNSPLHF. The CDR3 DNA follows: TGTGCCAGCAGTGTGGACGGGCCCTATAATTCACCCCTCCACTTT.